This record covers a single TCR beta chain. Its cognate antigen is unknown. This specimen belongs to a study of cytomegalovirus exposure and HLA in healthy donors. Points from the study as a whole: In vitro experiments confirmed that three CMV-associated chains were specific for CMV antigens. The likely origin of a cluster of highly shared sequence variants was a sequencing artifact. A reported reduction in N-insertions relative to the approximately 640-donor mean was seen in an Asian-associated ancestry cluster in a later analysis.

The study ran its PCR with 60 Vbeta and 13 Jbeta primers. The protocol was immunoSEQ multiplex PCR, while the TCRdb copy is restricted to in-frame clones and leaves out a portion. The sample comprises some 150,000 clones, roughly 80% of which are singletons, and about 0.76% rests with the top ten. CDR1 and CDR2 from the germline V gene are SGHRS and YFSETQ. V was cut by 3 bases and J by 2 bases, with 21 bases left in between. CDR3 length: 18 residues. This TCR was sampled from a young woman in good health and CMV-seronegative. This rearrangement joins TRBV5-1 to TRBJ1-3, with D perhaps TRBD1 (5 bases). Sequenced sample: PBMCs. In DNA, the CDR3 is TGCGCCAGCAGCTCCGACTTCCCGCAGGGCAGGGCTGGAAACACCATATATTTT. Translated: CASSSDFPQGRAGNTIYF.